Each of the 19 T cell receptor beta chains below was sequenced from the same sample in a study of memory CD4+ T cells and cytomegalovirus serostatus (dated by TCRdb to about 2019). Single viable CD3+CD4+CD8-CD45RO+ cells were sorted as memory CD4+ T cells on a FACSAria II. The library was prepared using the immunoSEQ multiplex PCR assay. The immuneACCESS repertoire file appears here via TCRdb, limited to in-frame rearrangements. These files lack a portion of the clones; in checked studies, under half of the deficit traces to unresolved V genes, and the cause of the others is not known. Across this sample there are 50,000 to 65,000 clones, with 60% to 80% seen only once. The ten largest clones capture roughly 0.77% of the sample. Specimen: memory CD4+ T cells from blood. The receptors were sampled from an adult in good health and CMV-seronegative.

The chain joins TRBV6-1 to TRBJ2-3; D may be TRBD1 or TRBD2 (5 bases each). V was shortened by 10 bases and J by 1 base, with 15 bases between the two germline ends. Germline loops: CDR1 MNHNS, CDR2 SASEGT. CDR3 length: 14 residues. CDR3 sequence: CATTGTLGTDTQYF. The CDR3 nucleotides are TGTGCCACCACCGGGACCCTCGGCACAGATACGCAGTATTTT.

CDR3 region: CASGPLSLGGADTEAFF. DNA of the CDR3: TGTGCCAGCGGACCCCTAAGCCTTGGGGGGGCGGACACTGAAGCTTTCTTT. This chain uses TRBV5-4 with TRBJ1-1; maybe TRBD1 (6 bases). Trimming removed 7 bases at V and 3 bases at J, with 25 bases between. This CDR3 comprises 17 residues. Germline V lookup: CDR1 SGHNT, CDR2 YYREEE (reference sequence).

V is TRBV19 and J is TRBJ1-2; TRBD1 is a possible D gene (5 bases). Trimming stripped 6 bases from V and 4 bases from J, with 18 bases between. Per germline, CDR1 LNHDA and CDR2 SQIVND (reference sequence). CDR3 size: 15 residues. The CDR3 loop reads CASSRPGFSSYGYTF. The CDR3 nucleotides read TGTGCCAGTAGCCGACCAGGGTTTAGTAGCTATGGCTACACCTTC.

This clone was seen only once. This chain joins TRBV2 and TRBJ2-7, with 8 bases aligning to TRBD1. The CDR3 is made up of 15 amino acids. The germline CDR1 and CDR2 sequences are SNHLY and FYNNEI. Losses at the gene ends were 6 bases for V and 7 bases for J; bases not matched to a gene: 14. As DNA, the CDR3 is TGTGCCAGCAGGAGGATCGCAGGGGGCCCGGGGGAGCAGTACTTC. It yields the protein CASRRIAGGPGEQYF.

The genes are TRBV7-9 and TRBJ2-2, with D unclear. The CDR3 totals 12 residues. V was trimmed by 5 bases and J by 5 bases, leaving 6 bases between them. The germline V gene has CDR1 SEHNR and CDR2 FQNEAQ (reference sequence). The CDR3 bases are TGTGCCAGCAGCCTGGAGACCGGGGAGCTGTTTTTT. It codes for CASSLETGELFF.

V is TRBV15 and J is TRBJ2-7; 12 bases line up with TRBD1. J lost 4 bases, V lost 4 bases, and 5 bases had no gene match. Germline CDR1 LNHNV, CDR2 YYDKDF (reference sequence). The CDR3 has 15 amino acids. In DNA, the CDR3 is TGTGCCACCAGCACCGGGACAGGGGGCGTTTACGAGCAGTACTTC. Its protein product is CATSTGTGGVYEQYF.

The J gene is TRBJ2-7, the V gene TRBV19; 10 nucleotides line up with TRBD1. With V trimmed by 3 bases and J by 2 bases, 4 bases remained unmatched. Germline V gene data show CDR1 as LNHDA and CDR2 as SQIVND (reference sequence). The CDR3 contains 15 residues. DNA of the CDR3: TGTGCCAGTAGTATTGGGGGGACAGGGGCCTACGAGCAGTACTTC. Protein product: CASSIGGTGAYEQYF.

The chain combines TRBV6-1 with TRBJ2-2; D might be TRBD1 (5 bases). Trimming left V 6 bases short and J 5 bases short, with 13 bases between. Germline lookup yields CDR1 MNHNS and CDR2 SASEGT. The CDR3 extends over 14 amino acids. The CDR3 DNA follows: TGTGCCAGCAGCCGCAGTGGGGCGACCGGGGAGCTGTTTTTT. Translation gives CASSRSGATGELFF.

This clone was recorded once. The chain combines TRBV5-6 with TRBJ2-3; D tentatively reads TRBD1 or TRBD2 (6 bases each). CDR1 SGHDT and CDR2 YYEEEE come from the germline V gene. Trimming stripped 0 bases from V and 3 bases from J, with 11 bases between. The CDR3 covers 15 residues. The CDR3 DNA is TGTGCCAGCAGCTTGGGATGGGGGGCGACAGATACGCAGTATTTT. Translation: CASSLGWGATDTQYF.

The chain links TRBV21-1 to TRBJ1-6. TRBV21-1 is an annotated pseudogene. The CDR3 sequence is 20 residues long. In DNA form, the CDR3 reads TGTGCCAGCACCCGCCTTGCCACCGGGACGCCTAGCTCCTATAATTCACCCCTCCACTTT. The encoded protein is CASTRLATGTPSSYNSPLHF.

This chain connects TRBV30 to TRBJ1-2; D is uncertain. CDR1 and CDR2 from the germline V gene are GTSNPN and SVGIG (reference sequence). CDR3 length: 11 residues. Trimming took off 4 bases at V and 8 bases at J, with 11 bases between the two ends. The CDR3 DNA sequence: TGTGCCTGGACGAGAAGCGTGGGCTACACCTTC. It translates to CAWTRSVGYTF.

This clone was detected only once. J is TRBJ1-5 and V is TRBV29-1; maybe TRBD1 (5 bases). This CDR3 has 13 residues. In germline, CDR1 is SQVTM, CDR2 ANQGSEA. Trimming left V 6 bases short and J 3 bases short, with 12 bases between. The CDR3 is CSVQDRYNQPQHF. The CDR3 nucleotides read TGCAGCGTACAGGACCGATACAATCAGCCCCAGCATTTT.

V is TRBV15 and J is TRBJ1-4, with TRBD1 as a possible D gene (5 bases). Germline CDR1 is LNHNV and CDR2 is YYDKDF (reference sequence). V lost 6 bases and J lost 3, with 14 bases in between. CDR3 length: 15 amino acids. The CDR3 spells CATSNTRGANEKLFF. CDR3 nucleotides: TGTGCCACCAGTAATACTAGGGGAGCTAATGAAAAACTGTTTTTT.

The rearrangement links TRBV30 to TRBJ2-3; 8 nucleotides agree with TRBD1. This CDR3 region has 12 residues. Germline-derived CDR1 and CDR2 are GTSNPN and SVGIG (reference sequence). Trimming removed 4 bases from V and 11 bases from J; junction bases left unmatched: 8. CDR3 sequence (DNA): TGTGCCTGGACAGGGGGCAGCGCTTTGCAGTATTTT. Protein sequence: CAWTGGSALQYF.

V usage is TRBV2 and J usage is TRBJ2-2, with a weak D call TRBD1 (7 bases). This CDR3 comprises 15 residues. The germline V and J ends were trimmed by 6 bases and 1 base, with 12 bases remaining between them. CDR1 is SNHLY, CDR2 FYNNEI, per germline. CDR3 loop: CASREGAGNTGELFF. The CDR3 DNA reads TGTGCCAGCAGGGAGGGGGCGGGGAACACCGGGGAGCTGTTTTTT.

V usage is TRBV9 and J usage is TRBJ2-1, with 8 nucleotides matching TRBD2. V shed 0 bases and J 2 bases; nucleotides not matched to a gene: 7. Germline V gene lookup returns CDR1 SGDLS and CDR2 YYNGEE. This CDR3 is built from 17 residues. The CDR3 DNA follows: TGTGCCAGCAGCGTAGGAGTGGGCGGGGGGCCCTACAATGAGCAGTTCTTC. Encoded protein: CASSVGVGGGPYNEQFF.

This chain uses TRBV7-9 with TRBJ1-5; D gene unclear. This CDR3 has 16 residues. Germline CDR1 SEHNR, CDR2 FQNEAQ (reference sequence). V was clipped by 5 bases and J by 6 bases, with 20 bases between them. CDR3 bases: TGTGCCAGCAGCCCACGGGCAGCCGTAATTAGTCAGCCCCAGCATTTT. This translates into CASSPRAAVISQPQHF.

The chain carries TRBV25-1 and TRBJ1-1; no definite D call. This CDR3 has 15 amino acids. Trimming removed 1 base at V and 1 base at J, with 10 bases between. Germline V CDR1 and CDR2: MGHDK, SYGVNS. CDR3 amino acids: CASSESVNRNTEAFF. The CDR3 region has the DNA TGTGCCAGCAGTGAATCGGTCAACCGGAACACTGAAGCTTTCTTT.

The chain employs TRBV30 and TRBJ2-7; unclear D gene. CDR1 and CDR2 (germline): GTSNPN, SVGIG (reference sequence). CDR3 length: 12 amino acids. V was cut by 1 base and J by 4 bases, with 8 bases left in between. The CDR3 loop is CAWSALGYEQYF. The CDR3 nucleotides are TGTGCCTGGAGTGCTCTCGGGTACGAGCAGTACTTC. Full variable domain (remainder filled in from reference TRBV30 and TRBJ2-7): SQTIHQWPATLVQPVGSPLSLECTVEGTSNPNLYWYRQAAGRGLQLLFYSVGIGQISSEVPQNLSASRPQDRQFILSSKKLLLSDSGFYLCAWSALGYEQYFGPGTRLTVT.